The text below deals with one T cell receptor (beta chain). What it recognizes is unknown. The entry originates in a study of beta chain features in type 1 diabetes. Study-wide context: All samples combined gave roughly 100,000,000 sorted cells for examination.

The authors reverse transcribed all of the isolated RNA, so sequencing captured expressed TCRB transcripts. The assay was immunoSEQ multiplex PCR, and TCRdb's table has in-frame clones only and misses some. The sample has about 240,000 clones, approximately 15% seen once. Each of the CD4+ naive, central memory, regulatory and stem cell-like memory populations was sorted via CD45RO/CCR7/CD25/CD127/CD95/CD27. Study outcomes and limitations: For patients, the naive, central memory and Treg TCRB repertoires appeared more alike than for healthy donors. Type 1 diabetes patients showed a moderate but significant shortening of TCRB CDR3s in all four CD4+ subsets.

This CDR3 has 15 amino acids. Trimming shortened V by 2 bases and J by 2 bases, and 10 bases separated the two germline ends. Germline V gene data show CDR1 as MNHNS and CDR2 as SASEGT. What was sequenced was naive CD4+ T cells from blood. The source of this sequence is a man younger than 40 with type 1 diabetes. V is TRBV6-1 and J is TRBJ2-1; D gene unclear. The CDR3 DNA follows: TGTGCCAGCAGTGAATTGGGCTCCCCCTACAATGAGCAGTTCTTC. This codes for CASSELGSPYNEQFF.